One sample yielded the 23 T cell receptor beta chains listed below, sequenced in a study of blood T cell repertoires in COVID-19. Method: immunoSEQ multiplex PCR; TCRdb's copy keeps in-frame clones and lacks some. The sample consists of around 250,000 clones, about 80% of them appearing once. Sequencing was carried out using peripheral blood. These receptor sequences come from a woman over 75 with acute or convalescent COVID-19.

This clone was found once. The chain uses TRBV3-1 (or the pseudogene TRBV3-2) and TRBJ2-3; no clear D. The germline V gene encodes CDR1 LGHDT and CDR2 YNNKEL (reference sequence). The CDR3 is made up of 13 amino acids. Trimming shortened V by 4 bases and J by 2 bases, and 7 bases separated the two germline ends. The CDR3 nucleotides read TGTGCCAGCAGCCCCCCTAACACAGATACGCAGTATTTT. Protein sequence: CASSPPNTDTQYF.

The V gene is TRBV25-1, the J gene TRBJ1-2; 7 bases align to TRBD1. With 6 bases clipped from V and 4 bases from J, the junction kept 5 bases outside the gene matches. Germline assignment: CDR1 MGHDK and CDR2 SYGVNS. The length of the CDR3 is 13 residues. This CDR3 reads CASRLRDSYGYTF. The CDR3 region has the DNA TGTGCCAGCAGGCTCCGGGACAGCTATGGCTACACCTTC.

This chain connects TRBV2 to TRBJ2-3; D uncertain. The CDR3 is 15 amino acids. Deletions cut 3 bases from V and 2 bases from J, with 12 bases between. Germline CDR1 is SNHLY and CDR2 is FYNNEI. The CDR3 coding sequence is TGTGCCAGCAGTGACTCAGGAAGATACACAGATACGCAGTATTTT. Encoded protein: CASSDSGRYTDTQYF.

This clone has ten or more counts. The chain has TRBV28 and TRBJ2-7; D is perhaps TRBD1 (6 bases). V gave up 3 bases and J gave up 8 bases, with 11 bases separating them. Germline CDR1 and CDR2: MDHEN and SYDVKM. The CDR3 loop spans 12 amino acids. The CDR3 DNA sequence: TGTGCCAGCAGTTTCGGGACACCGCAGCAGTACTTC. Its translation: CASSFGTPQQYF.

V is TRBV3-1 (or the pseudogene TRBV3-2) and J is TRBJ2-5; 8 bases fit TRBD1. V lost 1 base to trimming and J lost 2 bases; unmatched junction nucleotides: 15. Germline values: CDR1 LGHDT, CDR2 YNNKEL (reference sequence). The length of the CDR3 is 19 residues. CDR3 sequence reads: CASSQARQGANPLQETQYF. In DNA, the CDR3 is TGTGCCAGCAGCCAAGCCCGCCAGGGGGCCAACCCCCTTCAAGAGACCCAGTACTTC.

The chain is built from TRBV5-4 and TRBJ2-3; possibly TRBD2 for D (7 bases). Germline V lookup: CDR1 SGHNT, CDR2 YYREEE (reference sequence). V was trimmed by 4 bases and J by 3 bases, leaving 9 bases between them. The CDR3 covers 13 residues. CDR3 DNA: TGTGCCAGCAGCCGGGGGGCAACAGATACGCAGTATTTT. It yields the protein CASSRGATDTQYF.

The chain is built from TRBV19 and TRBJ2-5, with D perhaps matching TRBD1 (5 bases). The CDR3 has 14 amino acids. Germline assignment: CDR1 LNHDA and CDR2 SQIVND (reference sequence). Deletions cut 2 bases from V and 2 bases from J, with 9 bases between. DNA for the CDR3: TGTGCCAGTAGTATATCCCAGGGTCAAGAGACCCAGTACTTC. It codes for CASSISQGQETQYF. The entire variable domain, with the rest obtained from reference TRBV19 and TRBJ2-5, is as follows: DGGITQSPKYLFRKEGQNVTLSCEQNLNHDAMYWYRQDPGQGLRLIYYSQIVNDFQKGDIAEGYSVSREKKESFPLTVTSAQKNPTAFYLCASSISQGQETQYFGPGTRLLVL.

The chain joins TRBV28 to TRBJ1-4, with D possibly matching TRBD1 (5 bases). Trimming cost V 1 base and J 0 bases, with 6 bases left between them. CDR3 length: 15 residues. Germline lookup yields CDR1 MDHEN and CDR2 SYDVKM. CDR3 amino acids: CASSLSGSTNEKLFF. The CDR3 bases are TGTGCCAGCAGTTTATCAGGGTCAACTAATGAAAAACTGTTTTTT. Full variable domain (remainder filled in from reference TRBV28 and TRBJ1-4): DVKVTQSSRYLVKRTGEKVFLECVQDMDHENMFWYRQDPGLGLRLIYFSYDVKMKEKGDIPEGYSVSREKKERFSLILESASTNQTSMYLCASSLSGSTNEKLFFGSGTQLSVL.

This clone has a single count. The chain has TRBV5-4 and TRBJ2-3, with 8 bases lining up with TRBD1. Germline CDR1 and CDR2: SGHNT and YYREEE (reference sequence). This CDR3 has 18 residues. The V gene end was trimmed by 5 bases and the J gene end by 0 bases; junction bases not matched to a gene: 14. CDR3 DNA: TGTGCCAGCAGTCAGGCGGCAGGGGGCGCCCCCAGCACAGATACGCAGTATTTT. Protein product: CASSQAAGGAPSTDTQYF.

The J gene is TRBJ2-5, the V gene TRBV7-3; 7 nucleotides agree with TRBD2. The CDR3 totals 13 residues. The V segment lost 4 bases and the J segment 4 bases; nucleotides outside the gene matches: 3. CDR1 is SGHTA, CDR2 FQGTGA, per germline. The CDR3 nucleotides are TGTGCCAGCAGCTCGACTAGCCTAGAGACCCAGTACTTC. Protein sequence: CASSSTSLETQYF. The full variable domain, completed using reference TRBV7-3 and TRBJ2-5, is GAGVSQTPSNKVTEKGKYVELRCDPISGHTALYWYRQSLGQGPEFLIYFQGTGAADDSGLPNDRFFAVRPEGSVSTLKIQRTERGDSAVYLCASSSTSLETQYFGPGTRLLVL.

For the CDR3, the DNA is TGTGCCAGCAGCGTCAGCGGCAGTAGGGATCAGCCCCAGCATTTT. Translation: CASSVSGSRDQPQHF. V usage is TRBV7-2 and J usage is TRBJ1-5, with D unresolved. In germline, CDR1 is SGHTA, CDR2 FQGNSA. The V and J ends lost 5 bases and 5 bases respectively, with 16 bases between them. This CDR3 contains 15 residues.

The chain employs TRBV6-5 and TRBJ2-4; D unresolved. V was pared by 5 bases and J by 11 bases, with 16 bases between. Germline CDR1 is MNHEY and CDR2 is SVGAGI. The CDR3 covers 13 residues. CDR3 DNA sequence: TGTGCCAGCAGTCGACAAGTTCGAGCCGTTCAGTACTTC. Protein: CASSRQVRAVQYF.

The gene calls are TRBV29-1 and TRBJ1-5, with 9 bases fitting TRBD1. The V segment lost 8 bases and the J segment 4 bases; nucleotides outside the gene matches: 3. Per germline, CDR1 SQVTM and CDR2 ANQGSEA. The CDR3 spans 12 residues. This CDR3 reads CSTGGRNQPQHF. The DNA of the CDR3 is TGCAGCACAGGGGGCAGGAATCAGCCCCAGCATTTT.

This clone appeared a single time. The V gene is TRBV4-3, the J gene TRBJ2-7; TRBD1 aligns across 9 bases. The germline V gene has CDR1 LGHNA and CDR2 YSLEER. There are 13 residues in the CDR3. Losses at the gene ends were 4 bases for V and 2 bases for J; bases not matched to a gene: 0. The DNA of the CDR3 is TGCGCCAGCAGCCGGGACAGGGCCTACGAGCAGTACTTC. It specifies CASSRDRAYEQYF.

With regard to this clone: At one boundary the junction diverges from the germline segment, which might be a read error. This chain links TRBV7-7 with TRBJ2-1; 10 nucleotides agree with TRBD2. Germline V gene lookup returns CDR1 SSHAT and CDR2 FNYEAQ (reference sequence). The CDR3 covers 15 residues. This CDR3 is CASSLGLAGDNEQFF. DNA of the CDR3: TGTGCTAGCAGCTTAGGGCTAGCGGGAGACAATGAGCAGTTCTTC.

J is TRBJ2-2 and V is TRBV5-1, with 8 bases aligning to TRBD2. The CDR3 spans 15 residues. V was pared by 0 bases and J by 5 bases, with 3 bases of the junction left unmatched. Germline CDR1 SGHRS, CDR2 YFSETQ. CDR3 bases: TGCGCCAGCAGCTTGGACGGGAGGGAGACCGGGGAGCTGTTTTTT. Amino acids: CASSLDGRETGELFF.

V is TRBV28 and J is TRBJ1-3; D uncertain. CDR3 length: 17 residues. Germline V gene lookup returns CDR1 MDHEN and CDR2 SYDVKM. V lost 6 bases and J 0 bases, leaving 18 bases between the germline ends. The CDR3 DNA follows: TGTGCCAGCAGAGTACCTGAGGCAAACCCCTCTGGAAACACCATATATTTT. This codes for CASRVPEANPSGNTIYF.

The chain carries TRBV15 and TRBJ2-7; the match to TRBD1 covers 8 bases. Unmatched junction bases numbered 3, after V lost 3 bases and J lost 2 bases. This CDR3 comprises 14 residues. Germline lookup yields CDR1 LNHNV and CDR2 YYDKDF (reference sequence). CDR3 residues: CATSRGTGPYEQYF. The CDR3, as DNA: TGTGCCACCAGCAGGGGGACAGGACCCTACGAGCAGTACTTC.

As DNA, the CDR3 is TGTGCCAGCAGTTTATTCTCCGGGACTGGGAACCTTATGCAGTTCTTC. It yields the protein CASSLFSGTGNLMQFF. This sequence joins TRBV27 and TRBJ2-1; possible D gene TRBD2, 6 bases. Germline assignment: CDR1 MNHEY and CDR2 SMNVEV (reference sequence). V was shortened by 1 base and J by 12 bases, with 22 bases between the two germline ends. The CDR3 loop spans 16 amino acids.

This chain links TRBV7-2 with TRBJ2-7; a weak D match, TRBD2 (5 bases). Germline assignment: CDR1 SGHTA and CDR2 FQGNSA. The V end was cut by 5 bases, the J end by 6 bases, with 20 bases between. This CDR3 region has 15 residues. In DNA, the CDR3 is TGTGCCAGCAGCCCCCGTTCCGGGAATGATGTCGAGCAGTACTTC. It translates to CASSPRSGNDVEQYF.

The chain joins TRBV5-1 to TRBJ2-3; TRBD2 matches 7 bases. V lost 0 bases to trimming and J lost 4 bases; unmatched junction nucleotides: 8. Germline V gene sequence: CDR1 SGHRS, CDR2 YFSETQ. The CDR3 is 16 residues long. The CDR3 spells CASSLVTVAGADTQYF. The CDR3 region has the DNA TGCGCCAGCAGCTTGGTAACGGTAGCGGGTGCAGATACGCAGTATTTT.

This rearrangement joins TRBV6-2 or TRBV6-3 to TRBJ2-1; 7 bases map to TRBD2. V lost 2 bases, J lost 3 bases, and 7 bases stayed unmatched. From germline, CDR1 is MNHEY and CDR2 SVGEGT. CDR3 length: 16 amino acids. The chain's CDR3 is CASSYVSGKVYNEQFF. CDR3 bases: TGTGCCAGCAGTTACGTGAGCGGGAAGGTCTACAATGAGCAGTTCTTC.

The rearrangement joins TRBV6-5 to TRBJ1-2; 9 bases map to TRBD1. CDR1 MNHEY and CDR2 SVGAGI come from the germline V gene. The CDR3 is made up of 15 amino acids. Trimming at V came to 6 bases and at J to 0 bases, leaving 5 bases not matched to a gene. The CDR3 loop is CASRRQGETNYGYTF. Written as DNA, the CDR3 is TGTGCCAGCAGACGACAGGGGGAGACTAACTATGGCTACACCTTC.